This TCR beta chain was obtained from a study of T cells in Graves' hyperthyroidism and ophthalmopathy. V lost 6 bases and J lost 3, with 11 bases in between. Looked up from germline, CDR1 is DFQATT and CDR2 is SNEGSKA (reference sequence). The CDR3 is 12 residues long. Researchers amplified the TCR beta CDR3 regions from RNA transcripts. The TCR CDR3 first-round RT-PCR relied on the HTBI primer set. From the multiplex PCR reads, TCRdb called clonotypes with MiXCR, one entry per CDR3 protein. The table has 350,000 to 450,000 distinct CDR3 sequences, approximately 18% seen once. Isolation of PBMCs was performed on 8.5 to 10 ml fresh peripheral blood. This clonotype has at least ten counts.

The clonotype originates from a woman in her thirties with Graves' hyperthyroidism that later progressed to Graves' ophthalmopathy. Sequenced input: blood. The chain links TRBV20-1 to TRBJ2-5; D gene ambiguous. The CDR3 region has the DNA TGCAGTGCGGCACTACAAGAAGAGACCCAGTACTTC. Translation: CSAALQEETQYF.